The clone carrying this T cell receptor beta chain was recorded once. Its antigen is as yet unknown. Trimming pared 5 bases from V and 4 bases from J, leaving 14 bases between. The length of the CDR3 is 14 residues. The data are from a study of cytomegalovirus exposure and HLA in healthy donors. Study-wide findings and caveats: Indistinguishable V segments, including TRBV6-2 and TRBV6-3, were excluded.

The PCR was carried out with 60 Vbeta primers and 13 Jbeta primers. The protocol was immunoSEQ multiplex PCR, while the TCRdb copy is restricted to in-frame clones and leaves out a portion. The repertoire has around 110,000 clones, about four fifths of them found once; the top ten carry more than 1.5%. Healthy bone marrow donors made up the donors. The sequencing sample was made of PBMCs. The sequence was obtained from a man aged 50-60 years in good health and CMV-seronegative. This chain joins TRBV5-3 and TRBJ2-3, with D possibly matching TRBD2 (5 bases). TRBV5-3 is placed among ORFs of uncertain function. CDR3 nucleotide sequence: TGTGCCAGAAGTCTGAGACTATCCCCAGATACGCAGTATTTT. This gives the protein CARSLRLSPDTQYF.